This T cell receptor (beta chain) was captured by sequencing in a study of cytomegalovirus exposure and HLA in healthy donors (dated by TCRdb to 2015 to 2018). With regard to the full study: An earlier analysis of several hundred of the donors reported 250 to 300 Gb of sequence data and roughly 110 million unique TCR beta sequences from 150 million to 200 million T cells. About 310 gigabases of sequencing data and approximately 85 million unique TCR sequences were included in an early release covering several hundred HLA-typed donors. Among the roughly 400 genotyped donors, approximately 81% belonged to the genetic ancestry cluster associated with self-reported Caucasian donors. The aim of the study was to test whether cataloging public T cell receptors could identify signatures of past pathogen exposure. The study profiled the T cell repertoires of fewer than 850 subjects by immunosequencing and related them to cytomegalovirus serostatus. Besides the first cohort of approximately 670 subjects, a separate validation cohort made up of some 110 different subjects was used. To predict cytomegalovirus infection status, the study brought together high-throughput TCR immunosequencing, statistical association of individual TCRs with disease status, and machine learning. In a later analysis, previously published TCR beta repertoires from 670 or so donors were re-analyzed and high-resolution HLA genotyping was added so that TCR occurrence patterns could be studied. Rather than drawing on any new phenotypic data, the later analysis identified candidate immune exposures from TCR beta sequences and the way those sequences occurred across donors. To decide whether each TCR beta V gene segment behaved as functional or pseudogenic, an earlier analysis of several hundred of the donors relied on high-throughput TCR beta sequencing. Donor age, sex, ethnicity and CMV serostatus were collected together with the repertoire data. Genome-wide SNP genotypes for about 65% of the roughly 700 donors were used in a later genetic analysis, which treated that subset as a discovery cohort. All discovery cohort repertoires had been generated on a single sequencing platform. HLA typing included class I and class II loci at four-digit resolution. The number of donors typed differed by locus, with roughly 629-640 for A, B, C, DRB1 and DQB1, around 560 for DQA1, some 570 for DPA1, and approximately 470 for DPB1. About five DR-DQ haplotypes were treated as single units for association and clustering because of strong linkage in the cohort. On average, 235,054 unique TCR beta nucleotide sequences were sequenced per donor among fewer than 500 genotyped donors of the cohort, with 15% to 20% of those sequences being non-productive. General conclusions and limits of the study: Because HLA typing was unavailable for some donors at each locus, only the typed subset was used in association tests. In both the original and validation cohorts, the classifier was reported to diagnose cytomegalovirus status with high specificity and sensitivity. According to the authors, the approach could potentially be generalized to other disease states and immunological phenotypes. The earlier analysis of 587 of the donors excluded roughly 17 rarely observed V segments, including chromosome 9 orphons, because counts were too low. At a false discovery rate of 0.05, a later analysis linked around 17,000 TCR beta sequences to specific HLA alleles. According to a later analysis, TCR association rates differed among HLA loci, with DRB1 alleles showing the most associated TCRs and HLA-C alleles showing the fewest. In a later genetic analysis, fewer N-insertions in productive TCRs were reported among donors in an Asian-associated ancestry cluster than the 666-donor mean. Assigning TCR associations to individual alleles was difficult when HLA alleles, especially DR and DQ, strongly co-occurred. A group of highly shared sequence variants was considered likely to be a technical artifact of the sequencing pipeline. Across donors, most TCR sequences were observed very rarely, whereas some public TCRs were present in many individuals. According to a later analysis, most CMV-associated TCR beta chains appeared to be HLA-restricted, and the HLA associations seemed to be driven largely by CMV exposure. CMV serostatus was the only immune exposure information available for the cohort. Because the 87-base-pair reads could not distinguish some IMGT-functional V segments, including TRBV6-2 and TRBV6-3, those segments were excluded. Three of the identified cytomegalovirus-associated TCR beta chains were confirmed in vitro to be specific for cytomegalovirus antigens. The study gave a list of 150 to 200 TCR beta chains associated with cytomegalovirus. A further reported finding was that TCR beta sequences accurately predicted the HLA-A and HLA-B alleles for most subjects in the first cohort. Correlated functional status among segregating V segments might be attributable to linkage disequilibrium, but an unknown experimental factor could not be ruled out. In a later analysis, several top co-occurrence clusters were reported to appear linked to parvovirus B19, influenza, CMV and Epstein-Barr virus. In an earlier analysis of some 550 of the donors, most TCR beta V segments were observed in productive rearrangements about 87% or about 30% of the time, broadly matching IMGT annotations. A later genetic analysis associated a missense DCLRE1C variant with V-gene and J-gene trimming of TCR beta chains, and an independent cohort replicated the association. The cohort was sequenced for TCR beta chains only, and without alpha or paired-chain data the features that could be detected were limited. Sequencing depth was assumed to be roughly uniform across donors in the presence/absence analyses, though that assumption may not hold. In a later analysis, HLA-associated TCR beta chains were found to be more clonally expanded and to have lower generation probabilities than equally common non-associated chains.

The CDR3 covers 20 residues, taking in both the cysteine and the phenylalanine. Of the read, only the CDR3 DNA is kept; its 60 bases are in frame from base 1. Trimming leaves V shorter by 5 bases and J shorter by 3 bases, with the junction holding 23 bases beyond the gene matches. In the germline V gene, CDR1 corresponds to SGHVS and CDR2 to FQNEAQ. In total, approximately 690 healthy bone marrow donors made up the cohort. At the time of sampling, all cohort members were nominally healthy, though unrecorded immune exposures were likely present. The donor was CMV seropositive and was included in the group of 250 to 350 seropositive cohort members. A peripheral blood sample was collected from each donor, and TCR beta sequencing was performed on peripheral blood mononuclear cells. The Qiagen DNeasy Blood Extraction Kit was used to extract genomic DNA from the blood cell samples. The library was obtained by the immunoSEQ multiplex PCR assay. For the multiplex PCR, a mixture combining 60 forward primers for TCR Vbeta segments and 13 reverse primers for TCR Jbeta segments was used. The CDR3 region of rearranged TCR beta genes was amplified from genomic DNA by a multiplex PCR assay. The Illumina HiSeq System was used to sequence the amplified TCR beta libraries as 87-base-pair reads. Under the source paper's analysis protocol: Across the 670 or so repertoires, a later analysis counted tens of millions of unique TCR beta chains, around 10 million of which were shared by at least two donors. To remove PCR and sequencing errors, raw reads were error-corrected and collapsed into unique sequences using a nearest-neighbor algorithm that merged closely related sequences. Alignment of CDR3 sequences to IMGT reference sequences was used to assign V, D and J gene segments. Each retained sequence needed at least a six-nucleotide match to both a V gene segment and a J gene segment. A rearrangement was called productive if the CDR3 had no stop codons and remained in frame with V and J, and every other rearrangement was called non-productive. Following IMGT convention, CDR3 was defined as the stretch from the second conserved V-encoded cysteine up to the conserved J-encoded phenylalanine. Sequences without an unambiguous match to a single V gene segment were excluded from the earlier analysis of 450 to 750 of the donors. An earlier analysis of 500 to 600 of the donors classified V segments as functional when productive rearrangements were above 56.7% and as segregating when the standard deviation between donors was above 5%. A statistical classification framework was built for diagnosing cytomegalovirus status from the catalog of TCR beta chain sequences. In a later analysis, V and J genes were assigned by comparing TCR nucleotide sequences against IMGT/GENE-DB human TR gene sequences. In a later analysis, CDR3 sequences and most-parsimonious VDJ recombination scenarios were assigned using the TCRdist pipeline. In a later analysis, each TCR beta chain was defined by its CDR3 amino acid sequence together with its V-gene family, and reads lacking a unique V-gene family were excluded. A later analysis removed 600 or so highly shared, low-generation-probability nucleotide sequences to deal with suspected cross-contamination and a sequencing artifact. A later analysis calculated a clonal expansion index for each public chain from normalized within-repertoire ranks of inferred template counts. In a later analysis, generation probabilities were computed using a VDJ recombination model fitted to out-of-frame rearrangements, and the results were checked against IGoR. A later analysis scored TCR-TCR, TCR-HLA and TCR-CMV co-occurrence with hypergeometric tests, applying a repertoire-size bias correction to TCR pairs. To estimate false discovery rates, a later analysis permuted the HLA or CMV assignments 20 times. In a later analysis, co-occurring TCRs were grouped with DBSCAN, and TCRdist sequence similarity was added when clustering was performed within HLA-allele-positive subsets. Repertoires with fewer than 30,000 or more than 120,000 public chains were left out of co-occurrence clustering, as were five repertoires with anomalous nucleotide sharing. TCRdb's version of the immuneACCESS table is confined to in-frame rearrangements and falls short of the full clone set. An unresolved V gene accounts for under half of the shortfall where checked; the remainder is of unknown origin. V, J and clone size reflect that table, while D and trimming were determined from the DNA. Here the sample has approximately 110,000 clones; 65% to 80% occur a single time. The top ten clonotypes cover approximately 5.3% of the sample.

In regard to this clone: The antigen it recognizes is unknown. Per-nucleotide qualities are absent, and no much larger clonotype sits a single base away.

Rearrangement joined TRBV7-8 to TRBJ2-7; 9 junctional bases match TRBD2. Sample: PBMCs. The TCR originated in a female donor in good health and CMV-seropositive. Here is the DNA: TGTGCCAGCAGCCTAATGGGGCCTCGGGCTAGCGGGGCCAGAAGCTACGAGCAGTACTTC. Its protein reads: CASSLMGPRASGARSYEQYF.